Below, 26 T cell receptor beta chains from the same sample are listed, as sequenced in a study of Ad26.COV2.S vaccination and SARS-CoV-2 variants. The table came from immunoSEQ multiplex PCR; TCRdb's copy has only in-frame clones and leaves some out. The sample holds roughly 300,000 clones, 75% to 90% seen once. Documented treatment: around 19 received Ad26.COV2.S at low or high dose, single or two shots; several received placebo; per-sample allocation not given. It was on day 63 after the first vaccine or placebo injection that samples were taken. The specimen comprised peripheral blood, sampled in a trial of Ad26.COV2.S vaccine versus placebo. Every receptor here comes from a person aged 18-65 years who received the Ad26.COV2.S COVID-19 vaccine or a placebo.

The chain uses TRBV5-6 and TRBJ2-3; D unclear. Trimming pared 1 base from V and 0 bases from J, leaving 9 bases between. The CDR3 consists of 15 residues. Germline CDR1 is SGHDT and CDR2 is YYEEEE. The chain's CDR3 is CASSLLRISTDTQYF. The CDR3 DNA is TGTGCCAGCAGCTTGCTCAGAATTAGCACAGATACGCAGTATTTT.

CDR3 amino acids: CASSSRQGVQETQYF. CDR3 sequence (DNA): TGTGCCAGCAGCTCTCGACAGGGGGTTCAAGAGACCCAGTACTTC. The chain has TRBV7-9 and TRBJ2-5; 9 bases match TRBD1. This CDR3 is 15 amino acids long. V was clipped by 4 bases and J by 2 bases; unmatched bases: 5. Germline loops: CDR1 SEHNR, CDR2 FQNEAQ (reference sequence).

The chain has TRBV5-1 and TRBJ2-2; 7 bases line up with TRBD1. J lost 0 bases, V lost 4 bases, and 9 bases had no gene match. The CDR3 runs 17 residues. Germline lookup yields CDR1 SGHRS and CDR2 YFSETQ. CDR3 sequence reads: CASSKPGQPTNTGELFF. In nucleotides, the CDR3 is TGCGCCAGCAGCAAACCGGGACAGCCTACGAACACCGGGGAGCTGTTTTTT.

The genes are TRBV10-2 and TRBJ1-5; D gene uncertain. This CDR3 comprises 14 residues. Trimming took off 0 bases at V and 4 bases at J, with 7 bases between the two ends. CDR1 WSHSY and CDR2 SAAADI come from the germline V gene. CDR3 in DNA: TGCGCCAGCAGTGAGTCGACTCGAAATCAGCCCCAGCATTTT. Encoded protein: CASSESTRNQPQHF.

The V gene is TRBV7-3, the J gene TRBJ2-1; 9 bases map to TRBD2. Germline V lookup: CDR1 SGHTA, CDR2 FQGTGA. V lost 5 bases to trimming and J lost 3 bases; unmatched junction nucleotides: 8. This CDR3 region has 16 residues. The CDR3, as DNA: TGTGCCAGCAGCCCGACACTAGCGGGTATCTACAATGAGCAGTTCTTC. Protein: CASSPTLAGIYNEQFF.

The gene calls are TRBV19 and TRBJ2-7, with 8 bases aligning to TRBD1. The CDR3 has 12 residues. Germline values: CDR1 LNHDA, CDR2 SQIVND (reference sequence). V lost 10 bases, J lost 2 bases, and 4 bases stayed unmatched. The CDR3 coding sequence is TGTGCCACCCGGGACAGGACCTACGAGCAGTACTTC. It translates to CATRDRTYEQYF.

The chain uses TRBV7-2 and TRBJ1-6, with a possible D match to TRBD1 (5 bases). The length of the CDR3 is 15 residues. With 6 bases removed from V and 6 bases from J, the gap between germline ends came to 15 bases. Per the germline V gene, CDR1 is SGHTA and CDR2 is FQGNSA. The CDR3 DNA reads as TGTGCCAGCAGTTCCCGAACAGGAGGTAATTCACCCCTCCACTTT. As protein: CASSSRTGGNSPLHF.

This chain uses TRBV20-1 with TRBJ2-7; 7 bases align to TRBD2. Germline CDR1 DFQATT, CDR2 SNEGSKA (reference sequence). The ends lost 5 bases at V and 6 bases at J; junction bases unmatched: 4. This CDR3 spans 11 amino acids. In nucleotides, the CDR3 is TGCAGTGCTGGCGGGAGAGGCGAGCAGTACTTC. Translating it yields CSAGGRGEQYF.

The chain links TRBV7-9 to TRBJ1-5, with TRBD1 matching 9 bases. The germline V gene has CDR1 SEHNR and CDR2 FQNEAQ (reference sequence). Trimming cost V 4 bases and J 3 bases; bases outside gene matches: 4. This CDR3 is built from 15 residues. CDR3 loop: CASSWGQGPNQPQHF. CDR3 nucleotides: TGTGCCAGCAGCTGGGGACAGGGCCCCAATCAGCCCCAGCATTTT.

The gene calls are TRBV28 and TRBJ1-1; D is uncertain. The CDR3 consists of 12 residues. CDR1 MDHEN and CDR2 SYDVKM come from the germline V gene. V lost 6 bases and J 4 bases, leaving 9 bases between the germline ends. CDR3 region: CASRTQATEAFF. In nucleotides, the CDR3 is TGTGCCAGCAGGACCCAGGCCACTGAAGCTTTCTTT.

J is TRBJ2-3 and V is TRBV5-1; D unclear. This CDR3 comprises 13 residues. CDR1 and CDR2 from the germline V gene are SGHRS and YFSETQ. The V end was cut by 4 bases, the J end by 5 bases, with 11 bases between. The CDR3 here is CASSPGPEDTQYF. CDR3 DNA: TGCGCCAGCAGCCCCGGACCCGAAGATACGCAGTATTTT.

This chain uses TRBV7-9 with TRBJ2-5; D is perhaps TRBD2 (5 bases). V was cut by 2 bases and J by 3 bases, with 13 bases left in between. This CDR3 is built from 15 residues. Germline CDR1 and CDR2: SEHNR and FQNEAQ (reference sequence). CDR3 in amino acids: CASSLFDYVEETQYF. CDR3 nucleotide sequence: TGTGCCAGCAGCTTATTCGACTATGTGGAAGAGACCCAGTACTTC.

The V call is TRBV15, the J call TRBJ2-7, with no clear D. Germline loops: CDR1 LNHNV, CDR2 YYDKDF (reference sequence). The CDR3 is 14 residues long. Between the trimmed V and J ends, which lost 0 bases and 4 bases, there was a span of 10 bases. CDR3 sequence (DNA): TGTGCCACCAGCAGAGACCCGTCCCGATACGAGCAGTACTTC. Translating it yields CATSRDPSRYEQYF.

The chain joins TRBV2 to TRBJ1-1; no clear D. In germline, CDR1 is SNHLY, CDR2 FYNNEI. This CDR3 comprises 13 residues. The V end was cut by 6 bases, the J end by 1 base, with 9 bases between. CDR3 amino acids: CASSRARNTEAFF. The CDR3 DNA is TGTGCCAGCAGCCGGGCTAGGAACACTGAAGCTTTCTTT.

The chain joins TRBV29-1 to TRBJ2-7, with D maybe TRBD2 (5 bases). The CDR3 has 13 amino acids. Germline-derived CDR1 and CDR2 are SQVTM and ANQGSEA. Trimming pared 3 bases from V and 0 bases from J, leaving 9 bases between. The CDR3 DNA sequence: TGCAGCGTTGAGACGGGAAGCTCCTACGAGCAGTACTTC. This sequence encodes CSVETGSSYEQYF.

The chain carries TRBV30 and TRBJ2-1; D gene uncertain. This CDR3 contains 13 residues. Trimming removed 5 bases from V and 0 bases from J, with 8 bases in between. Germline CDR1 is GTSNPN and CDR2 is SVGIG (reference sequence). The CDR3, as DNA: TGTGCCTGGGGGATGAGCTCCTACAATGAGCAGTTCTTC. As protein: CAWGMSSYNEQFF.

The chain links TRBV30 to TRBJ2-7; D not resolved. Trimming took off 0 bases at V and 5 bases at J, with 8 bases between the two ends. CDR3 length: 12 residues. Germline lookup yields CDR1 GTSNPN and CDR2 SVGIG (reference sequence). CDR3 coding DNA: TGTGCCTGGAGTGTACAAGGCCACGAGCAGTACTTC. Translation gives CAWSVQGHEQYF.

The chain carries TRBV12-3 or TRBV12-4 and TRBJ2-7, with D uncertain. V lost 1 base, J lost 3 bases, and 4 bases lay in between. The CDR3 extends over 12 amino acids. The CDR3 reads CASSLVDYEQYF. CDR3 DNA: TGTGCCAGCAGTTTAGTAGACTACGAGCAGTACTTC.

The J gene is TRBJ1-2, the V gene TRBV10-3; D gene unclear. The germline V and J ends were trimmed by 3 bases and 4 bases, with 18 bases remaining between them. Germline V CDR1 and CDR2: ENHRY, SYGVKD. The CDR3 loop spans 16 amino acids. The CDR3 coding sequence is TGTGCCATCAGTGAACCCCTGGCCTCACGGAGCTATGGCTACACCTTC. The encoded protein is CAISEPLASRSYGYTF.

A remark on this clone: The junction does not match germline at one end; this may be a read error. This chain joins TRBV7-9 and TRBJ2-1; TRBD2 matches 7 bases. Germline V lookup: CDR1 SEHNR, CDR2 FQNEAQ (reference sequence). The length of the CDR3 is 13 residues. The CDR3 sequence is CSCAGERGGEQFF. The CDR3 DNA reads as TGCAGCTGTGCGGGGGAGCGGGGCGGGGAGCAGTTCTTC.

This clone was seen ten or more times. CDR3 protein: CASSPPTGSTDTQYF. The CDR3 region has the DNA TGTGCCAGCAGCCCCCCCACTGGTAGCACAGATACGCAGTATTTT. V gene TRBV9 combines with J gene TRBJ2-3; D gene ambiguous. Trimming stripped 4 bases from V and 0 bases from J, with 12 bases between. CDR1 SGDLS and CDR2 YYNGEE come from the germline V gene. This CDR3 has 15 amino acids.

J is TRBJ2-1 and V is TRBV27, with 8 bases lining up with TRBD2. The trim removed 6 bases at V and 10 bases at J, leaving 5 bases unmatched. The germline gives CDR1 MNHEY, CDR2 SMNVEV (reference sequence). This CDR3 has 12 residues. The CDR3 DNA is TGTGCCAGCAGCCCTAGCGGGCGGGAGCAGTTCTTC. It encodes CASSPSGREQFF.

The chain carries TRBV10-3 and TRBJ2-7; TRBD2 aligns across 7 bases. V was pared by 9 bases and J by 3 bases, with 8 bases of the junction left unmatched. The germline V gene has CDR1 ENHRY and CDR2 SYGVKD. The CDR3 contains 13 residues. The CDR3 region is CAMGRGEGYEQYF. The CDR3 DNA is TGTGCCATGGGACGAGGGGAGGGCTACGAGCAGTACTTC.

This chain joins TRBV18 and TRBJ1-1, with D uncertain. CDR1 and CDR2 (germline): KGHSH, LQKENI. Trimming took 2 bases from V and 1 from J, leaving 11 bases between them. This CDR3 region has 15 residues. The CDR3 coding sequence is TGTGCCAGCTCACCATTAACTTCTAAGAACACTGAAGCTTTCTTT. Residues: CASSPLTSKNTEAFF.

The chain couples TRBV28 to TRBJ1-1, with D hard to call. Germline CDR1 and CDR2: MDHEN and SYDVKM. Between the trimmed V and J ends, which lost 5 bases and 2 bases, there was a span of 18 bases. CDR3 length equals 16 residues. This chain's CDR3 is CASSDPPGRLNTEAFF. The CDR3 region has the DNA TGTGCCAGCAGTGACCCCCCTGGAAGATTAAACACTGAAGCTTTCTTT.

This chain uses TRBV7-2 with TRBJ2-1; tentatively, D is TRBD2 (6 bases). Trimming pared 3 bases from V and 3 bases from J, leaving 12 bases between. Per the germline V gene, CDR1 is SGHTA and CDR2 is FQGNSA. This CDR3 has 15 amino acids. The CDR3 sequence is CASSLARGYYNEQFF. Written as DNA, the CDR3 is TGTGCCAGCAGCTTGGCGCGGGGATACTACAATGAGCAGTTCTTC. Full variable domain (outside the CDR3, taken from reference TRBV7-2 and TRBJ2-1): GAGVSQSPSNKVTEKGKDVELRCDPISGHTALYWYRQSLGQGLEFLIYFQGNSAPDKSGLPSDRFSAERTGGSVSTLTIQRTQQEDSAVYLCASSLARGYYNEQFFGPGTRLTVL.